A selection of T cell receptor beta chains follows, all from one sample in a study of T cell responses to AZD1222 COVID-19 vaccine. Repertoires were generated with immunoSEQ multiplex PCR, while TCRdb's copy carries only in-frame clones and drops some. The data show roughly 80,000 clones, approximately 87% seen once. The specimen was peripheral blood, collected 28 days after the second AZD1222 dose. All receptors derive from an adult who received the AZD1222 COVID-19 vaccine. Both conserved end residues are part of each CDR3. The order of the fields is clone size, V gene, D gene, J gene, CDR3 DNA, CDR3 protein. A D gene is named only where the DNA matches it firmly. Clone size is given for some rows only: seen once, a few or many times, or a class if the clone is expanded.

>-|TRBV5-1|TRBD1|TRBJ1-1
TGCGCCAGCAGCTCGGAGACAGGGGCTAACACTGAAGCTTTCTTT
CASSSETGANTEAFF
>-|TRBV2|TRBD2|TRBJ2-3
TGTGCCAGCAGTGAAGATGCCCTAGCGGGGGGGAGCACAGATACGCAGTATTTT
CASSEDALAGGSTDTQYF
>-|TRBV9|-|TRBJ2-1
TGTGCCAGCAGCACTGACACGCTTACCAGGGAAAAGTTCTTC
CASSTDTLTREKFF
>-|TRBV3-1/TRBV3-2|-|TRBJ1-3
TGTGCCAGCAGTATACAGGGCACCTCTGGAAACACCATATATTTT
CASSIQGTSGNTIYF
>-|TRBV4-1|-|TRBJ1-6
TGCGCCAGCAGCCAAGATGGTAGGGGTACCCTTCTTAATTCACCCCTCCACTTT
CASSQDGRGTLLNSPLHF
>-|TRBV19|-|TRBJ1-4
TGTGCCAGTAGTATATCTGAGGAAAAACTGTTTTTT
CASSISEEKLFF
>once|TRBV29-1|-|TRBJ1-1
TGCAGCGTTGAAGTAAACTTCGGGAACACTGAAGCTTTCTTT
CSVEVNFGNTEAFF
>-|TRBV6-5|-|TRBJ1-5
TGTGCCAGCAGCCAAAGTCAGAGGGGACGGCCCCAGCATTTT
CASSQSQRGRPQHF
>-|TRBV28|TRBD2|TRBJ2-7
TGTGCCAGCAGTTCCCCTAGCGGGGGGGCCTACGAGCAGTACTTC
CASSSPSGGAYEQYF
>-|TRBV18|-|TRBJ2-1
TGTGCCAGCTCACCAGAAGGTCGGGGGTACAATGAGCAGTTCTTC
CASSPEGRGYNEQFF
>-|TRBV2|-|TRBJ1-2
TGTGCCAGCAGTGAAGACGTGGCGCTTGGCTACACCTTC
CASSEDVALGYTF
>once|TRBV5-4|-|TRBJ2-7
TGTGCCAGCAGCCACCAAACAGGGTACGAGCAGTACTTC
CASSHQTGYEQYF
>-|TRBV20-1|TRBD2|TRBJ2-1
TGCAGTGCTAGTCTCTCCAGCGGGGGTGGTGAGCAGTTCTTC
CSASLSSGGGEQFF
>-|TRBV19|-|TRBJ1-4
TGTGCCAGTAGGGGCCCCCAGCGGTCTGAAAAACTGTTTTTT
CASRGPQRSEKLFF
>once|TRBV7-3|-|TRBJ2-7
TGTGCCAGCAGCGGGACCCGGGACAAGGGGTCCTACGAGCAGTACTTC
CASSGTRDKGSYEQYF
>-|TRBV6-5|-|TRBJ2-2
TGTGCCAGCACCACGGGTGGGCTGGGTACCGGGGAGCTGTTTTTT
CASTTGGLGTGELFF
>-|TRBV12-3/TRBV12-4|-|TRBJ1-5
TGTGCCAGCAAAACAGGGCCCCGGGGGCCCCAGCATTTT
CASKTGPRGPQHF
>-|TRBV9|TRBD2|TRBJ2-5
TGTGCCAGCAGCGCGGGACTAGCTCGTGAGACCCAGTACTTC
CASSAGLARETQYF
>-|TRBV11-3|-|TRBJ2-3
TGTGCCAGCAGCTTAGGGTTTGGAACAGGTTCCACAGATACGCAGTATTTT
CASSLGFGTGSTDTQYF
>-|TRBV27|-|TRBJ2-5
TGTGCCAGCAGTTTGGGGGAGACCCAGTACTTC
CASSLGETQYF
>-|TRBV3-1/TRBV3-2|-|TRBJ2-3
TGTGCCAGCAGCCAAGGTTGCAATCGCACAGATACGCAGTATTTT
CASSQGCNRTDTQYF
>-|TRBV10-3|-|TRBJ2-3
TGTGCCATCAGTGAGACCCGCTGGGATACGCAGTATTTT
CAISETRWDTQYF
>-|TRBV6-2/TRBV6-3|-|TRBJ1-3
TGTGCCAGCAGTCTCTCTGGAAACACCATATATTTT
CASSLSGNTIYF
>-|TRBV20-1|-|TRBJ2-2
TGCAGTGCTAGTGGATCCGGGGTGACCGGGGAGCTGTTTTTT
CSASGSGVTGELFF
>-|TRBV28|-|TRBJ2-7
TGTGCCAGCAGTCCGCGAGGGGGTTACGAGCAGTACTTC
CASSPRGGYEQYF
>-|TRBV5-1|-|TRBJ2-5
TGCGCCAGCAGCTTGGGAGCGGACCGGGAGACCCAGTACTTC
CASSLGADRETQYF
>-|TRBV15|-|TRBJ1-1
TGTGCCACCAGCAGAGGGGGGGTGCAGGGACCGATTGAAGCTTTCTTT
CATSRGGVQGPIEAFF
>-|TRBV6-2/TRBV6-3|TRBD1|TRBJ2-7
TGTGCCAGCAGTTACTCTCCAGTTGGGACAGGCTCCTACGAGCAGTACTTC
CASSYSPVGTGSYEQYF
>-|TRBV5-6|-|TRBJ1-5
TGTGCCAGCAGCTTCAGGTATAGCAATCAGCCCCAGCATTTT
CASSFRYSNQPQHF
>-|TRBV2|TRBD2|TRBJ2-5
TGTGCCAGTAATCCCAGCGGGGGGTCAACCCCCCAGTACTTC
CASNPSGGSTPQYF
>-|TRBV27|-|TRBJ2-3
TGTGCCAGCAGTCAGACATCAAATACGCAGTATTTT
CASSQTSNTQYF
>-|TRBV9|-|TRBJ2-1
TGTGCCAGCAGCGTAGGGGCGGGCGGGTATGTTCGCAATGAGCAGTTCTTC
CASSVGAGGYVRNEQFF
>few|TRBV2|-|TRBJ1-2
TGTGCCAGCAAGAAACTCAGGGTGGAAGGCTACACCTTC
CASKKLRVEGYTF
>-|TRBV19|-|TRBJ1-5
TGTGCCAGTACCCTGGACAGCAATCAGCCCCAGCATTTT
CASTLDSNQPQHF
>-|TRBV28|-|TRBJ1-4
TGTGCCAGCAGTTCAACCAGGAGGGTAAATGAAAAACTGTTTTTT
CASSSTRRVNEKLFF
>-|TRBV10-3|TRBD1|TRBJ2-7
TGTGCCATCAGTGACTCTGGGGGACAGTCTCTTGAGCAGTACTTC
CAISDSGGQSLEQYF
>once|TRBV18|-|TRBJ2-3
TGTGCCAGCTCCCCGACACAGCCTGGCACAGATACGCAGTATTTT
CASSPTQPGTDTQYF
>few|TRBV6-2/TRBV6-3|TRBD2|TRBJ2-2
TGTGCCAGCAGTTATGCTGCGGGGGGGAACACCGGGGAGCTGTTTTTT
CASSYAAGGNTGELFF
>-|TRBV4-1|-|TRBJ1-4
TGCGCCAGCAGCCAGGGAACAACTAATGAAAAACTGTTTTTT
CASSQGTTNEKLFF
>-|TRBV6-2/TRBV6-3|-|TRBJ2-5
TGTGCCAGCAGTTCCTCTGACGAGACCCAGTACTTC
CASSSSDETQYF
>-|TRBV6-5|TRBD1|TRBJ1-4
TGTGCCAGCAGCTCCACAGGGGGTGGTGAAAAACTGTTTTTT
CASSSTGGGEKLFF
>-|TRBV12-3/TRBV12-4|-|TRBJ1-5
TGTGCCAGCCAGGGACTCAATCAGCCCCAGCATTTT
CASQGLNQPQHF
>once|TRBV15|TRBD1|TRBJ1-5
TGTGCCACCAGAAGAGGGGGACAGGGGGTCCAGCCCCAGCATTTT
CATRRGGQGVQPQHF
>-|TRBV5-6|TRBD1|TRBJ1-1
TGTGCCAGCAGGGCGGAGGGGACAGGGGACACTGAAGCTTTCTTT
CASRAEGTGDTEAFF
>-|TRBV7-2|TRBD1|TRBJ2-7
TGTGCCAGCAGGTTGGGTGGGACAGGGAGGTACGAGCAGTACTTC
CASRLGGTGRYEQYF
>-|TRBV4-1|-|TRBJ1-6
TGCGCCAGCAAGAGGGTTGGGGGTAATTCACCCCTCCACTTT
CASKRVGGNSPLHF
>-|TRBV6-2/TRBV6-3|TRBD1|TRBJ1-2
TGTGCCAGCAGTACGGGACAGGCCGTTAACTATGGCTACACCTTC
CASSTGQAVNYGYTF
>-|TRBV6-5|TRBD1|TRBJ1-4
TGTGCCAGCAGTTCCCCCGGGACAGGGAATGAAAAACTGTTTTTT
CASSSPGTGNEKLFF
>-|TRBV28|-|TRBJ2-3
TGTGCCAGCACTCCCTGGGACCCCACAGATACGCAGTATTTT
CASTPWDPTDTQYF
>once|TRBV15|TRBD2|TRBJ2-1
TGTGCCACCGCTGCTAGCGGAACTACCAACAATGAGCAGTTCTTC
CATAASGTTNNEQFF
>-|TRBV27|TRBD1|TRBJ1-1
TGTGCCAGTCGCCAGGGGGCGACTGAAGCTTTCTTT
CASRQGATEAFF
>-|TRBV5-4|-|TRBJ1-1
TGTGCCAGCAGCTACTGGGAGTTACGGCGCACTGAAGCTTTCTTT
CASSYWELRRTEAFF
>-|TRBV12-3/TRBV12-4|-|TRBJ1-2
TGTGCCACCGGCTCGACGGGCTACACCTTC
CATGSTGYTF
>-|TRBV7-9|-|TRBJ2-5
TGTGCCAGCAGCTTAGCGAAGGGGGGCCAGGAGACCCAGTACTTC
CASSLAKGGQETQYF
>-|TRBV6-2/TRBV6-3|-|TRBJ2-5
TGTGCCAGCAGTCATTTACTACCATCAATACAAGAGACCCAGTACTTC
CASSHLLPSIQETQYF